This TCR beta chain was profiled in a study of blood T cell repertoires in COVID-19. Profiled with immunoSEQ multiplex PCR; TCRdb holds only in-frame clones, not every one. The table records 25,000 to 35,000 clones, 80% to 90% of them present only once. V was trimmed by 3 bases and J by 4 bases, leaving 19 bases between them. CDR1 is SGHRS, CDR2 YFSETQ, per germline. There are 16 residues in the CDR3. This TCR was sampled from a human donor in a cohort sampled during active COVID-19. The J gene is TRBJ1-2, the V gene TRBV5-1, with TRBD1 as a possible D gene (5 bases). Sequencing was done on a sample of peripheral blood. The CDR3 region is CASSSQGEASAYGYTF. In nucleotides, the CDR3 is TGCGCCAGCAGCTCCCAGGGCGAAGCATCCGCCTATGGCTACACCTTC.